These T cell receptor beta chains were read from a single sample in a study of response to subunit inactivated influenza vaccine. TCRdb re-derived calls from the RT-PCR reads in MiXCR, one entry per CDR3 protein. Of about 540,000 distinct CDR3 sequences listed, roughly 25% are singletons. These records were also assigned to another study, of T cells expressing NK-cell markers.

The material was CD4+ T cells sorted from PBMCs, obtained less than 13 days after vaccination. These receptors were collected from a man aged 45 to 65 who received an inactivated influenza vaccine. The CDR3 runs from the conserved cysteine through the conserved F or W. D genes are given only for firm matches. Size tells how often a clone was seen (once, few, many) or the class of an expanded clone, and some rows leave it out.

J	size	D	V	DNA	CDR3
TRBJ2-1	NA	TRBD2	TRBV20-1	TGCAGTGCTTGGACTAGCGGGAACCCCAATGAGCAGTTCTTC	CSAWTSGNPNEQFF
TRBJ2-3	NA	NA	TRBV4-2	TGTGCCAGCGTCGATGACACAGATACGCAGTATTTT	CASVDDTDTQYF
TRBJ2-1	NA	TRBD2	TRBV4-3	TGCGCCAGCAGCCAATATAGCGGGGGGGATTCCTACAATGAGCAGTTCTTC	CASSQYSGGDSYNEQFF
TRBJ2-3	NA	TRBD2	TRBV20-1	TGCAGTGCTAAAGGGGGGACTAGCCGAGCAGATACGCAGTATTTT	CSAKGGTSRADTQYF
TRBJ1-2	NA	NA	TRBV28	TGTGCCAGCAGTTTATCCCGAAGCCCGGGACCGCTTTATGGCTACACCTTC	CASSLSRSPGPLYGYTF
TRBJ2-2	NA	NA	TRBV5-1	TGCGCCAGCAGCTTACAAATAGGGGAGCTGTTTTTT	CASSLQIGELFF
TRBJ1-2	NA	NA	TRBV5-1	TGCGCCAGCAGCTGGTCAGGAGGGAAAGATGGCTACACCTTC	CASSWSGGKDGYTF
TRBJ2-7	few	NA	TRBV5-1	TGCGCCAGCAGCGTGGACAGATCCTACGAGCAGTACTTC	CASSVDRSYEQYF
TRBJ2-7	few	NA	TRBV7-9	TGTGCCAGCAGCTTAGCTAGCGGCAGACCTCACGAGCAGTACTTC	CASSLASGRPHEQYF
TRBJ2-1	NA	TRBD2	TRBV4-2	TGTGCCAGCAGCCAAAAAACCGGGACTAGGGATTATGAGCAGTTCTTC	CASSQKTGTRDYEQFF
TRBJ1-6	NA	NA	TRBV6-1	TGTGCCAGCAGTATGTTACAGAGCTCCTATAATTCACCCCTCCACTTT	CASSMLQSSYNSPLHF
TRBJ2-1	NA	TRBD2	TRBV2	TGTGCCAGCAGTGGGACTAGCGGGAGGGCGGGGGAGCAGTTCTTC	CASSGTSGRAGEQFF
TRBJ1-2	NA	NA	TRBV11-1	TGTGCCAGCAGCTTAGCGCGGTCGGCCAGCGGAATTGACTATGGCTACACCTTC	CASSLARSASGIDYGYTF
TRBJ1-1	NA	NA	TRBV5-1	TGCGCCAGCAGCTTGGACAACATGAACACTGAAGCTTTCTTT	CASSLDNMNTEAFF
TRBJ2-3	many	NA	TRBV7-9	TGTGCCAGCAGCTCACAGCCTTCCACAGATACGCAGTATTTT	CASSSQPSTDTQYF
TRBJ2-3	NA	NA	TRBV20-1	TGCAGTGCTCCCCTCAGCGGTGTTATAGATACGCAGTATTTT	CSAPLSGVIDTQYF
TRBJ1-4	few	TRBD1	TRBV5-8	TGTGCCAGCAGCTTGGAAGGGGGCCGAACTAATGAAAAACTGTTTTTT	CASSLEGGRTNEKLFF
TRBJ2-7	many	NA	TRBV5-1	TGCGCCAGCAGCTTCAACGGGGACGGAGGTTCCTACGAGCAGTACTTC	CASSFNGDGGSYEQYF
TRBJ1-1	few	NA	TRBV30	TGTGCCTGGAGTGTACTGGCAGGAGGGAACACTGAAGCTTTCTTT	CAWSVLAGGNTEAFF
TRBJ2-2	NA	TRBD1	TRBV29-1	TGCAGCGCCTCCCCGCAGGGGGCGGGCCCCGCGAACACCGGGGAGCTGTTTTTT	CSASPQGAGPANTGELFF
TRBJ2-3	NA	TRBD2	TRBV6-5	TGTGCCAGCAGTTACACGGGACTAAGAGATACGCAGTATTTT	CASSYTGLRDTQYF
TRBJ2-1	NA	TRBD2	TRBV12-3/TRBV12-4	TGTGCCAGCAGTAAACTAGCGAACTCCTACAATGAGCAGTTCTTC	CASSKLANSYNEQFF
TRBJ1-2	NA	NA	TRBV20-1	TGCAGTGCTAGAGATGCGGGGAGTTCCTATGGCTACACCTTC	CSARDAGSSYGYTF
TRBJ2-2	NA	NA	TRBV5-6	TGTGCCAGCAGCCCTAGGCAGGTCACCGGGGAGCTGTTTTTT	CASSPRQVTGELFF
TRBJ1-6	NA	NA	TRBV7-2	TGTGCCAGCAGCCCGACCGCGGGGGCTTCACCCCTCCACTTT	CASSPTAGASPLHF
TRBJ1-5	few	NA	TRBV7-2	TGTGCCAGCAGGAAAGACAGCTATAGCAATCAGCCCCAGCATTTT	CASRKDSYSNQPQHF
TRBJ1-6	NA	NA	TRBV20-1	TGCAGTGCTAGAGATCGAGGGACAACCAATTCACCCCTCCACTTT	CSARDRGTTNSPLHF
TRBJ2-1	NA	TRBD2	TRBV24-1	TGTGCCACCAGTGACAGAAGACTAGCGGGAAGTAAGAATGAGCAGTTCTTC	CATSDRRLAGSKNEQFF
TRBJ2-5	NA	NA	TRBV18	TGTGCCAGCTCACCCCAACGCCTTAACCGGGTCCAACGGGAGACCCAGTACTTC	CASSPQRLNRVQRETQYF
TRBJ2-3	NA	NA	TRBV7-9	TGTGCCAGCAGCGGAGGGGCGGGGTTTGAAGATACGCAGTATTTT	CASSGGAGFEDTQYF